One sample yielded the 20 T cell receptor beta chains listed below, sequenced in a study of blood T cell repertoires in COVID-19. Here immunoSEQ multiplex PCR was the method, and the copy in TCRdb shows in-frame clones only, minus some. This table holds about 160,000 clones, approximately 88% found once. The specimen was peripheral blood. Receptors originate from a woman of 80 years or more with active or convalescent COVID-19.

The rearrangement links TRBV7-2 to TRBJ1-2, with 10 bases aligning to TRBD1. This CDR3 has 15 amino acids. Losses at the gene ends were 5 bases for V and 6 bases for J; bases not matched to a gene: 9. Germline V gives CDR1 SGHTA, CDR2 FQGNSA. The CDR3 DNA follows: TGTGCCAGCAGCGTAAGACAGGGGGCAAAAGATGGCTACACCTTC. This gives the protein CASSVRQGAKDGYTF.

The chain joins TRBV19 to TRBJ1-1, with 10 bases fitting TRBD1. The V segment lost 9 bases and the J segment 10 bases; nucleotides outside the gene matches: 14. Germline CDR1 reads LNHDA; CDR2 reads SQIVND (reference sequence). The CDR3 consists of 14 residues. The CDR3 sequence: CASSTGGTLGAAFF. CDR3 DNA sequence: TGTGCCAGCTCGACAGGGGGCACCCTTGGGGCAGCTTTCTTT.

This clone was observed once. This chain uses TRBV5-1 with TRBJ1-2; 8 bases match TRBD1. V dropped 4 bases and J dropped 8; count of bases not matched to a gene: 13. This CDR3 spans 15 amino acids. Germline V lookup: CDR1 SGHRS, CDR2 YFSETQ. The CDR3 region is CASSMGWTGIEGYTF. As DNA, the CDR3 is TGCGCCAGCAGCATGGGTTGGACAGGGATTGAAGGCTACACCTTC.

The chain joins TRBV7-2 to TRBJ1-2; TRBD1 matches at 7 bases. Looked up from germline, CDR1 is SGHTA and CDR2 is FQGNSA. The CDR3 contains 16 residues. The junction had 14 bases not matched to a gene; V was cut back by 5 bases and J by 5 bases. The chain's CDR3 is CASSLGAPGQSYGYTF. CDR3 in DNA: TGTGCCAGCAGCCTAGGCGCCCCGGGACAGTCATATGGCTACACCTTC.

V gene TRBV6-5 combines with J gene TRBJ2-5; TRBD2 matches 9 bases. The V and J ends lost 10 bases and 7 bases, in that order; junction bases with no gene match: 7. CDR3 length equals 12 residues. In germline, CDR1 is MNHEY, CDR2 SVGAGI. CDR3 bases: TGTGCCACCAGGACTAGCGCGGGGACCCAGTACTTC. It yields the protein CATRTSAGTQYF.

There are a few counts of this clone. This sample includes further DNA sequences coding for the same CDR3. The chain is built from TRBV19 and TRBJ1-5, with D possibly being TRBD1 (5 bases). Between the trimmed V and J ends, which lost 4 bases and 4 bases, there was a span of 11 bases. The CDR3 runs 14 residues. The V gene's germline CDR1 is LNHDA and CDR2 SQIVND (reference sequence). CDR3 nucleotide sequence: TGTGCCAGTAGTACTCGTCAGGGTAATCAGCCCCAGCATTTT. Translation: CASSTRQGNQPQHF.

The J gene is TRBJ2-1, the V gene TRBV9; 9 bases agree with TRBD2. This CDR3 spans 15 amino acids. CDR1 SGDLS and CDR2 YYNGEE come from the germline V gene. The trim removed 3 bases at V and 5 bases at J, leaving 6 bases unmatched. DNA for the CDR3: TGTGCCAGCAGCGACGGACTAGCGAACCACAATGAGCAGTTCTTC. The encoded protein is CASSDGLANHNEQFF. Combining the CDR3 with reference TRBV9 and TRBJ2-1 gives the whole variable domain DSGVTQTPKHLITATGQRVTLRCSPRSGDLSVYWYQQSLDQGLQFLIQYYNGEERAKGNILERFSAQQFPDLHSELNLSSLELGDSALYFCASSDGLANHNEQFFGPGTRLTVL.

The genes are TRBV27 and TRBJ1-1; D is unresolved. Germline loops: CDR1 MNHEY, CDR2 SMNVEV (reference sequence). Trimming took 3 bases from V and 4 from J, leaving 21 bases between them. The CDR3 covers 17 residues. The chain's CDR3 is CASSFLGSGSFGTEAFF. The CDR3 nucleotides are TGTGCCAGCAGTTTTCTAGGGAGTGGGTCTTTTGGCACTGAAGCTTTCTTT.

The V gene is TRBV6-2 or TRBV6-3, the J gene TRBJ2-7; a weak D match, TRBD1 (6 bases). The CDR3 spans 12 residues. Per the germline V gene, CDR1 is MNHEY and CDR2 is SVGEGT. Trimming shortened V by 6 bases and J by 4 bases, and 10 bases separated the two germline ends. CDR3 amino acids: CASSIQGYEQYF. The CDR3 region has the DNA TGTGCCAGCAGCATACAGGGATACGAGCAGTACTTC.

V gene TRBV25-1 combines with J gene TRBJ1-2; TRBD1 is a possible D gene (5 bases). V lost 6 bases and J 6 bases, leaving 20 bases between the germline ends. The germline V gene has CDR1 MGHDK and CDR2 SYGVNS. This CDR3 has 15 amino acids. The CDR3, as DNA: TGTGCCAGCAGCCGATGGGGGGACTACGGAAATGGCTACACCTTC. As protein: CASSRWGDYGNGYTF.

The CDR3: CASSYGQGNQPQHF. For the CDR3, the DNA is TGTGCCAGCAGTTACGGTCAGGGCAATCAGCCCCAGCATTTT. This chain joins TRBV2 and TRBJ1-5; D is unresolved. Germline CDR1 is SNHLY and CDR2 is FYNNEI. V was trimmed by 5 bases and J by 2 bases, leaving 10 bases between them. The CDR3 contains 14 residues.

The V call is TRBV9, the J call TRBJ2-3; 7 bases align to TRBD2. V shed 3 bases and J 6 bases; nucleotides not matched to a gene: 13. Germline CDR1 SGDLS, CDR2 YYNGEE. The CDR3 totals 16 residues. The CDR3 loop reads CASSAPMGGGPDTQYF. For the CDR3, the DNA is TGTGCCAGCAGCGCCCCAATGGGCGGGGGACCGGATACGCAGTATTTT.

A single count supports this clone. The chain is built from TRBV7-9 and TRBJ1-1; D not certain. The CDR3 has 12 residues. Trimming took 3 bases from V and 7 from J, leaving 9 bases between them. The V gene's germline CDR1 is SEHNR and CDR2 FQNEAQ (reference sequence). The CDR3: CASSLTGIEAFF. CDR3 coding DNA: TGTGCCAGCAGCTTGACGGGGATTGAAGCTTTCTTT. The full variable domain, completed using reference TRBV7-9 and TRBJ1-1, is DTGVSQNPRHKITKRGQNVTFRCDPISEHNRLYWYRQTLGQGPEFLTYFQNEAQLEKSRLLSDRFSAERPKGSFSTLEIQRTEQGDSAMYLCASSLTGIEAFFGQGTRLTVV.

There are a few counts of this clone. The V call is TRBV7-2, the J call TRBJ2-1, with D perhaps TRBD2 (6 bases). Germline assignment: CDR1 SGHTA and CDR2 FQGNSA. The length of the CDR3 is 14 residues. Between the trimmed V and J ends, which lost 2 bases and 7 bases, there was a span of 12 bases. This CDR3 is CASSLPAGWNEQFF. The CDR3, as DNA: TGTGCCAGCAGCTTACCGGCGGGGTGGAATGAGCAGTTCTTC.

The V call is TRBV3-1 (or the pseudogene TRBV3-2), the J call TRBJ2-5, with D possibly TRBD1 on 5 matching bases. CDR1 is LGHDT and CDR2 is YNNKEL in the germline V gene (reference sequence). The CDR3 runs 15 residues. V lost 4 bases and J 2 bases, leaving 14 bases between the germline ends. The CDR3 protein is CASSLWAGLQETQYF. The CDR3, as DNA: TGTGCCAGCAGCCTCTGGGCAGGGCTTCAAGAGACCCAGTACTTC.

The rearrangement joins TRBV6-2 or TRBV6-3 to TRBJ1-5, with 7 bases fitting TRBD1. Trimming cost V 2 bases and J 0 bases; bases outside gene matches: 4. Looked up from germline, CDR1 is MNHEY and CDR2 is SVGEGT. This CDR3 has 16 residues. CDR3 protein: CASSYLGTDSNQPQHF. For the CDR3, the DNA is TGTGCCAGCAGTTACCTTGGGACAGATAGCAATCAGCCCCAGCATTTT.

This clone was recorded at least ten times. The CDR3 DNA is TGTGCCATCAGTGCTGGGACAGGGTTGGCCGGGGAGCTGTTTTTT. Its translation is CAISAGTGLAGELFF. This chain connects TRBV10-3 to TRBJ2-2; 9 bases are shared with TRBD1. The CDR3 loop spans 15 amino acids. Trimming cost V 4 bases and J 6 bases; bases outside gene matches: 6. Germline assignment: CDR1 ENHRY and CDR2 SYGVKD.

The V gene is TRBV10-2, the J gene TRBJ2-7, with 9 positions matching TRBD2. Trimming removed 1 base from V and 1 base from J; junction bases left unmatched: 11. The germline CDR1 and CDR2 sequences are WSHSY and SAAADI. The CDR3 covers 18 residues. The CDR3 DNA reads TGCGCCAGCAGTGAGTTGAGTAGCGGGGGCCCAAATTCCTACGAGCAGTACTTC. Translated, it gives CASSELSSGGPNSYEQYF.

V and J are TRBV24-1 and TRBJ1-2; D remains unclear. Germline assignment: CDR1 KGHDR and CDR2 SFDVKD. V was pared by 2 bases and J by 2 bases, with 8 bases between. The CDR3 has 14 amino acids. The CDR3 spells CATSDSTANYGYTF. The CDR3 DNA sequence: TGTGCCACCAGTGATTCCACTGCAAACTATGGCTACACCTTC.

The rearrangement uses TRBV2 and TRBJ2-2; 7 bases agree with TRBD2. Germline values: CDR1 SNHLY, CDR2 FYNNEI. The CDR3 extends over 15 amino acids. CDR3 sequence (DNA): TGTGCAGCGACGGGGGGACGGAGGAACACCGGGGAGCTGTTTTTT. Translating it yields CAATGGRRNTGELFF.